The 9 T cell receptor beta chains reported below all come from one sample, sequenced in a study of vaccination effects on CD4 cells after COVID-19. Sequencing followed a ViraFEST assay step that expanded antigen-specific CD4+ T cells with viral peptide pools. CD4+ T cells were isolated after less than 12 days of culture. Nucleocapsid antibodies stayed negative before and after vaccination, showing no earlier SARS-CoV-2 infection. Only in-frame clones appear in the TCRdb table, and some are missing; sequencing was by immunoSEQ multiplex PCR. This sample has 26,000 or so clones, with 72% found just once. The antigens for these receptors are not known. The specimen was CD4+ T cells from PBMCs cultured with SARS-CoV-2 spike peptides, collected before COVID-19 vaccination. These receptors were taken from a human donor who received a COVID-19 vaccine.

The chain recombines TRBV6-5 with TRBJ1-2; the D is unclear. V lost 7 bases and J lost 7, with 10 bases in between. CDR1 MNHEY and CDR2 SVGAGI come from the germline V gene. CDR3 length: 11 amino acids. The CDR3 DNA reads as TGTGCCAGCACGGCGGGGATTGGCTACACCTTC. It specifies CASTAGIGYTF.

V is TRBV7-6 and J is TRBJ2-3; TRBD2 agrees at 12 bases. CDR1 and CDR2 (germline): SGHVS, FNYEAQ. The CDR3 spans 19 residues. Unmatched junction bases numbered 12, after V lost 1 base and J lost 4 bases. CDR3 amino acids: CASSLGVGKLAGGPDTQYF. DNA for the CDR3: TGTGCCAGCAGCTTAGGGGTAGGAAAACTAGCGGGGGGCCCAGATACGCAGTATTTT.

The chain links TRBV7-9 to TRBJ2-5, with 9 bases matching TRBD2. Germline CDR1 is SEHNR and CDR2 is FQNEAQ (reference sequence). The CDR3 sequence is 14 residues long. V dropped 8 bases and J dropped 2; count of bases not matched to a gene: 6. This chain's CDR3 is CASFGLAGQETQYF. In nucleotides, the CDR3 is TGTGCCAGCTTCGGGCTAGCGGGGCAAGAGACCCAGTACTTC.

In its sample, this clone was seen a few times. J is TRBJ1-2 and V is TRBV11-2; perhaps TRBD1 as D (5 bases). CDR3 length: 13 residues. The germline V gene has CDR1 SGHAT and CDR2 FQNNGV. V lost 1 base to trimming and J lost 4 bases, with 7 bases between them. CDR3 region: CASSLGQFYGYTF. The CDR3 nucleotides read TGTGCCAGCAGCTTAGGACAGTTCTATGGCTACACCTTC.

This chain connects TRBV18 to TRBJ1-1; TRBD1 is a possible D gene (5 bases). The CDR3 runs 12 residues. CDR1 is KGHSH, CDR2 LQKENI, per germline. V dropped 0 bases and J dropped 6 bases, with 5 bases sitting between them. In nucleotides, the CDR3 is TGTGCCAGCTCACCACCGGGGGCTGAAGCTTTCTTT. Protein product: CASSPPGAEAFF.

This chain connects TRBV7-9 to TRBJ2-7, with D perhaps matching TRBD2 (6 bases). In germline, CDR1 is SEHNR, CDR2 FQNEAQ (reference sequence). This CDR3 has 12 amino acids. V shed 2 bases and J shed 5 bases, with 7 bases lying between them. The CDR3 sequence is CASSLTGDEQYF. CDR3 sequence (DNA): TGTGCCAGCAGCTTAACGGGGGACGAGCAGTACTTC.

This rearrangement joins TRBV4-1 to TRBJ2-7, with D unresolved. The CDR3 totals 12 residues. Trimming pared 4 bases from V and 2 bases from J, leaving 6 bases between. Germline V CDR1 and CDR2: MGHRA, YSYEKL. CDR3 loop: CASSPQTYEQYF. In nucleotides, the CDR3 is TGCGCCAGCAGCCCCCAAACCTACGAGCAGTACTTC.

This clone was observed a few times. The chain joins TRBV5-8 to TRBJ2-7; weak D call: TRBD1 (5 bases). Trimming took 0 bases from V and 4 from J, leaving 11 bases between them. In germline, CDR1 is SGHTS, CDR2 YDEGEE. The CDR3 is 14 amino acids. CDR3 residues: CASSLAIQVYEQYF. CDR3 in DNA: TGTGCCAGCAGCTTGGCTATACAGGTTTACGAGCAGTACTTC.

The chain recombines TRBV6-5 with TRBJ2-3, with D unclear. CDR1 and CDR2 (germline): MNHEY, SVGAGI. This CDR3 spans 12 amino acids. V was pared by 6 bases and J by 8 bases, with 12 bases between. CDR3 nucleotides: TGTGCCAGCAGCGGAGCACAGACTACGCAGTATTTT. It is translated as CASSGAQTTQYF.